The 19 T cell receptor beta chains below all came from one sample that was sequenced in a study of Ad26.COV2.S vaccination and SARS-CoV-2 variants. The sample's treatment: around 19 received Ad26.COV2.S at low or high dose, single or two shots; roughly five received placebo; per-sample allocation not given. Sampling was done on day 63 after the first vaccine or placebo injection. Repertoires were generated with immunoSEQ multiplex PCR, while TCRdb's copy carries only in-frame clones and drops some. The sample lists hundreds of thousands of clones; approximately 85% were seen once. The sample here was peripheral blood, taken in a trial of Ad26.COV2.S vaccine versus placebo. The receptors were sampled from a person aged 18-65 years who received the Ad26.COV2.S COVID-19 vaccine or a placebo.

This clone was counted between two and nine times. The chain joins TRBV27 to TRBJ1-1, with a tentative D call TRBD1 (6 bases). This CDR3 is built from 14 residues. The V end lost 2 bases, the J end lost 0 bases, and 7 bases lay between the germline ends. The germline CDR1 and CDR2 sequences are MNHEY and SMNVEV (reference sequence). The chain's CDR3 is CASSLDRLNTEAFF. DNA for the CDR3: TGTGCCAGCAGTTTAGACAGGTTGAACACTGAAGCTTTCTTT.

V usage is TRBV19 and J usage is TRBJ2-1, with 13 nucleotides matching TRBD2. CDR3 length: 17 amino acids. Looked up from germline, CDR1 is LNHDA and CDR2 is SQIVND (reference sequence). V shed 3 bases and J 9 bases; nucleotides not matched to a gene: 11. This chain's CDR3 is CASSMQLAGGPVFEQFF. The CDR3 nucleotides read TGTGCCAGTAGTATGCAACTAGCGGGAGGGCCGGTCTTTGAGCAGTTCTTC.

The chain links TRBV21-1 to TRBJ2-7; the table names TRBD2, a call not compared with the DNA. TRBV21-1 represents a pseudogene. This CDR3 has 14 amino acids. The CDR3 here is CASSRGGSSYEQYF. The CDR3 bases are TGTGCCAGCAGCAGAGGCGGGAGCAGTTACGAGCAGTACTTC.

The V gene is TRBV6-5, the J gene TRBJ2-3; D perhaps matches TRBD1 (5 bases). Deletions cut 6 bases from V and 2 bases from J, with 9 bases between. The CDR3 runs 13 residues. CDR1 MNHEY and CDR2 SVGAGI come from the germline V gene. CDR3 loop: CASRGQSTDTQYF. As DNA, the CDR3 is TGTGCCAGCAGGGGGCAGTCCACAGATACGCAGTATTTT.

This rearrangement joins TRBV28 to TRBJ2-7, with D perhaps matching TRBD1 or TRBD2 (5 bases each). Trimming shortened V by 6 bases and J by 4 bases, and 22 bases separated the two germline ends. In germline, CDR1 is MDHEN, CDR2 SYDVKM. The CDR3 runs 16 residues. This CDR3 is CASRLLVPGREYEQYF. The CDR3 DNA sequence: TGTGCCAGCAGACTGCTGGTTCCGGGACGGGAATACGAGCAGTACTTC.

In its sample, this clone was seen a few times. This chain uses TRBV4-3 with TRBJ2-1; D unresolved. Germline CDR1 and CDR2: LGHNA and YSLEER. The CDR3 runs 16 residues. The ends were cut back, 3 bases at V and 3 bases at J, with 15 bases in the middle. The CDR3 nucleotides are TGCGCCAGCAGCCACACCGCACAACAAGTCTACAATGAGCAGTTCTTC. It encodes CASSHTAQQVYNEQFF.

The chain employs TRBV5-1 and TRBJ2-7; D is possibly TRBD1 or TRBD2 (6 bases each). Germline values: CDR1 SGHRS, CDR2 YFSETQ. This CDR3 is 14 amino acids long. Trimming removed 4 bases at V and 5 bases at J, with 16 bases between. The CDR3 DNA reads as TGCGCCAGCAGCAGGATGGGGGGCAGGGACGAGCAGTACTTC. It specifies CASSRMGGRDEQYF.

This rearrangement joins TRBV2 to TRBJ2-3, with D perhaps given as TRBD1 or TRBD2 (6 bases each). Trimming cost V 6 bases and J 1 base, with 8 bases left between them. The CDR3 extends over 13 amino acids. The V gene's germline CDR1 is SNHLY and CDR2 FYNNEI. The CDR3 sequence: CASREGGTDTQYF. DNA for the CDR3: TGTGCCAGCAGGGAGGGGGGCACAGATACGCAGTATTTT.

The V and J genes are TRBV7-8 and TRBJ1-6; D is ambiguous. V was clipped by 0 bases and J by 11 bases, with 11 bases between them. Germline values: CDR1 SGHVS, CDR2 FQNEAQ. This CDR3 has 14 residues. The CDR3 sequence: CASSLAPIAAPLHF. CDR3 sequence (DNA): TGTGCCAGCAGCTTAGCGCCGATCGCGGCACCCCTCCACTTT.

The V call is TRBV6-5, the J call TRBJ1-5; 7 nucleotides align to TRBD1. The CDR3 is 15 amino acids. The germline gives CDR1 MNHEY, CDR2 SVGAGI. The V segment lost 6 bases and the J segment 0 bases; nucleotides outside the gene matches: 5. The CDR3 coding sequence is TGTGCCAGCAGAACGGACAGGTATAGCAATCAGCCCCAGCATTTT. This encodes CASRTDRYSNQPQHF.

The V gene is TRBV5-6, the J gene TRBJ2-1, with 11 bases fitting TRBD2. The germline V gene has CDR1 SGHDT and CDR2 YYEEEE. This CDR3 is 15 amino acids long. V lost 6 bases, J lost 8 bases, and 10 bases stayed unmatched. The CDR3 is CASTWSSGGAYEQFF. DNA of the CDR3: TGTGCCAGCACTTGGAGTAGCGGGGGGGCGTATGAGCAGTTCTTC.

The rearrangement links TRBV18 to TRBJ2-2; D ambiguous. From germline, CDR1 is KGHSH and CDR2 LQKENI. Trimming removed 1 base at V and 6 bases at J, with 15 bases between. The CDR3 has 16 amino acids. CDR3 sequence (DNA): TGTGCCAGCTCACCACGGTCAGGAGCTGTAGCCGGGGAGCTGTTTTTT. It specifies CASSPRSGAVAGELFF.

Note on this clone: Relative to the germline gene, one junction end is altered; a read error may explain this. The chain links TRBV5-6 to TRBJ2-2, with D possibly called TRBD1 or TRBD2 (5 bases each). There are 17 residues in the CDR3. Per the germline V gene, CDR1 is SGHDT and CDR2 is YYEEEE. For the CDR3, the DNA is TGTGCCAGCAGCTTAGTTGGGGCTAAAAGCGGTACCGGCGAGCTGTTTTTT. It encodes CASSLVGAKSGTGELFF.

This clone occurred a few times. Other nucleotide sequences in the sample specify the same CDR3. The chain recombines TRBV9 with TRBJ1-1; D is unresolved. Trimming left V 1 base short and J 0 bases short, with 4 bases between. The CDR3 is 13 residues long. CDR1 is SGDLS and CDR2 is YYNGEE in the germline V gene. CDR3 sequence: CASSVRMNTEAFF. In nucleotides, the CDR3 is TGTGCCAGCAGCGTACGTATGAACACTGAAGCTTTCTTT.

V is TRBV10-3 and J is TRBJ2-7; D may be TRBD2 (6 bases). The CDR3 totals 15 residues. In germline, CDR1 is ENHRY, CDR2 SYGVKD. Trimming shortened V by 1 base and J by 0 bases, and 10 bases separated the two germline ends. CDR3: CAISELEGGSYEQYF. The DNA of the CDR3 is TGTGCCATCAGTGAGTTGGAGGGCGGCTCCTACGAGCAGTACTTC.

The sample holds one count of this clone. The V and J genes are TRBV3-1 (or the pseudogene TRBV3-2) and TRBJ1-4, with D perhaps TRBD1 (5 bases). The CDR3 sequence is 15 residues long. V lost 4 bases, J lost 8 bases, and 17 bases lay in between. Per germline, CDR1 LGHDT and CDR2 YNNKEL (reference sequence). CDR3 nucleotides: TGTGCCAGCAGCCCAAGCGGCAGGGTGGGGGAAAAACTGTTTTTT. Translated: CASSPSGRVGEKLFF.

The V call is TRBV7-2, the J call TRBJ1-2; D is uncertain. The ends were cut back, 4 bases at V and 4 bases at J, with 13 bases in the middle. In germline, CDR1 is SGHTA, CDR2 FQGNSA. This CDR3 has 14 amino acids. CDR3 loop: CASSSHTAFYGYTF. CDR3 DNA sequence: TGTGCCAGCAGCTCTCATACAGCCTTCTATGGCTACACCTTC.

V and J are TRBV10-1 and TRBJ2-3; D gene uncertain. There are 15 residues in the CDR3. Trimming shortened V by 10 bases and J by 2 bases, and 19 bases separated the two germline ends. The germline CDR1 and CDR2 sequences are WNHNN and SYGVQD (reference sequence). The CDR3 region is CANPMRLPLTDTQYF. The CDR3 region has the DNA TGCGCCAACCCAATGAGGCTACCACTCACAGATACGCAGTATTTT.

The chain couples TRBV19 to TRBJ2-1; 8 bases fit TRBD1. CDR3 length equals 16 residues. The ends lost 7 bases at V and 7 bases at J; junction bases unmatched: 15. Germline V lookup: CDR1 LNHDA, CDR2 SQIVND (reference sequence). The CDR3 sequence is CASMGSPGQDLNEQFF. The CDR3 DNA reads TGTGCCAGTATGGGCTCCCCGGGACAGGACCTGAATGAGCAGTTCTTC.